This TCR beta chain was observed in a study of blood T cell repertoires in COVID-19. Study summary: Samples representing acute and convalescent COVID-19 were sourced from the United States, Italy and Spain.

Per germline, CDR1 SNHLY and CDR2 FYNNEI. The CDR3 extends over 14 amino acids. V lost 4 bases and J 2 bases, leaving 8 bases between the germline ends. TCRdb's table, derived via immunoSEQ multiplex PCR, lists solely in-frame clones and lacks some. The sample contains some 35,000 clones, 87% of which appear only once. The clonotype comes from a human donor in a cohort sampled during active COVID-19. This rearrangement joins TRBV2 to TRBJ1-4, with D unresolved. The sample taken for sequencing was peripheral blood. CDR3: CASSGRPTNEKLFF. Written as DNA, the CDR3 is TGTGCCAGCAGTGGGCGGCCGACTAATGAAAAACTGTTTTTT.